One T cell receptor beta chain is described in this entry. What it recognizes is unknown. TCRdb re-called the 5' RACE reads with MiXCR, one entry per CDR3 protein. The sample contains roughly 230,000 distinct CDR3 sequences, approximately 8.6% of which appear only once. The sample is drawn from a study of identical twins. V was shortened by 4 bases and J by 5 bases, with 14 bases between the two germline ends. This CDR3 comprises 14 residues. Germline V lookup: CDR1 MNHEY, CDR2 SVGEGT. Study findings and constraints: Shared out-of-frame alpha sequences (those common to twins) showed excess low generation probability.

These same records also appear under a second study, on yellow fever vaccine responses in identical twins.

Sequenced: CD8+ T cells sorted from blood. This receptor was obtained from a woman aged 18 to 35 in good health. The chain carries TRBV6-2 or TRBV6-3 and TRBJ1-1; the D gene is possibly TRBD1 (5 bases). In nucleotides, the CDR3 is TGTGCCAGCAGTTTGACCGCAGGGATGACTGAAGCTTTCTTT. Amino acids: CASSLTAGMTEAFF.